Below, 31 T cell receptor beta chains from the same sample are listed, as sequenced in a study of Ad26.COV2.S vaccination and SARS-CoV-2 variants. Treatment denoted: roughly 20 received Ad26.COV2.S at low or high dose, single or two shots; about 5 received placebo; per-sample allocation not given. Sampling was performed 63 days after the first vaccine or placebo injection. TCRdb's table, derived via immunoSEQ multiplex PCR, lists solely in-frame clones and lacks some. Of under 400,000 clones in the sample, 87% were seen once. The sample in question was peripheral blood, obtained in a trial of Ad26.COV2.S vaccine versus placebo. These receptors originate from a person aged 18-60 years who received the Ad26.COV2.S COVID-19 vaccine or a placebo.

The chain employs TRBV7-2 and TRBJ2-7; possible D gene TRBD1, 6 bases. Germline-derived CDR1 and CDR2 are SGHTA and FQGNSA. Trimming removed 5 bases at V and 6 bases at J, with 14 bases between. CDR3 length equals 13 residues. The CDR3 DNA follows: TGTGCCAGCAGCGTAAAACAGGGTTCCGAGCAGTACTTC. This codes for CASSVKQGSEQYF.

The V call is TRBV30, the J call TRBJ1-2; D is possibly TRBD1 (5 bases). Trimming cost V 3 bases and J 4 bases, with 12 bases left between them. Germline CDR1 is GTSNPN and CDR2 is SVGIG (reference sequence). This CDR3 spans 13 amino acids. CDR3 amino acids: CAWRTGEGYGYTF. In DNA form, the CDR3 reads TGTGCCTGGAGGACGGGGGAAGGCTATGGCTACACCTTC.

This clone was found once. This rearrangement joins TRBV5-6 to TRBJ2-5; 10 bases line up with TRBD2. There are 15 residues in the CDR3. The V gene's germline CDR1 is SGHDT and CDR2 YYEEEE. The V gene end was trimmed by 1 base and the J gene end by 3 bases; junction bases not matched to a gene: 3. This CDR3 reads CASSLSGLAEETQYF. CDR3 in DNA: TGTGCCAGCAGCTTGTCAGGACTAGCGGAAGAGACCCAGTACTTC.

The genes are TRBV9 and TRBJ2-1, with D uncertain. The germline V gene has CDR1 SGDLS and CDR2 YYNGEE. V dropped 2 bases and J dropped 8 bases, with 14 bases sitting between them. This CDR3 is 14 amino acids long. As DNA, the CDR3 is TGTGCCAGCAGCGTCTCGGGCGCGTTCGATGAGCAGTTCTTC. Translation gives CASSVSGAFDEQFF.

V and J are TRBV27 and TRBJ1-4; D may be TRBD1 (5 bases). CDR3 length: 15 amino acids. CDR1 MNHEY and CDR2 SMNVEV come from the germline V gene (reference sequence). The V end was cut by 6 bases, the J end by 0 bases, with 11 bases between. CDR3 residues: CASRDGGTTNEKLFF. CDR3 coding DNA: TGTGCCAGCAGGGACGGGGGGACAACTAATGAAAAACTGTTTTTT.

The sample holds one count of this clone. The CDR3 spells CASSITGNSGNTIYF. CDR3 DNA sequence: TGTGCCAGTAGTATTACAGGAAACTCTGGAAACACCATATATTTT. The V and J genes are TRBV19 and TRBJ1-3, with TRBD1 as a possible D gene (5 bases). V was shortened by 3 bases and J by 0 bases, with 9 bases between the two germline ends. The CDR3 sequence is 15 residues long. Germline CDR1 reads LNHDA; CDR2 reads SQIVND (reference sequence).

The chain has TRBV9 and TRBJ1-1; D is possibly TRBD1 (5 bases). Trimming removed 4 bases from V and 5 bases from J, with 18 bases in between. The CDR3 has 15 residues. The V gene's germline CDR1 is SGDLS and CDR2 YYNGEE. The CDR3 DNA follows: TGTGCCAGCAGCCCGAGGGGCAGGGAGAAGACTGAAGCTTTCTTT. The encoded protein is CASSPRGREKTEAFF.

This chain joins TRBV12-5 and TRBJ1-1; 7 bases map to TRBD1. J was trimmed by 1 base and V by 0 bases; bases with no gene match: 14. Germline CDR1 reads LGHNT; CDR2 reads FRNRAP. This CDR3 spans 19 amino acids. CDR3 loop: CASGLVLRSLEGANTEAFF. CDR3 nucleotide sequence: TGTGCTAGTGGTTTGGTACTTCGTAGTTTGGAGGGGGCGAACACTGAAGCTTTCTTT.

J is TRBJ1-4 and V is TRBV3-1 (or the pseudogene TRBV3-2), with 10 bases identical to TRBD1. CDR1 and CDR2 from the germline V gene are LGHDT and YNNKEL (reference sequence). V was clipped by 4 bases and J by 5 bases; unmatched bases: 4. This CDR3 spans 15 amino acids. The CDR3 spells CASSPPDRGNEKLFF. The CDR3 DNA reads TGTGCCAGCAGCCCCCCGGACAGGGGGAATGAAAAACTGTTTTTT.

The chain carries TRBV27 and TRBJ2-3; D is possibly TRBD1 (7 bases). Trimming took off 3 bases at V and 2 bases at J, with 15 bases between the two ends. Looked up from germline, CDR1 is MNHEY and CDR2 is SMNVEV (reference sequence). The CDR3 loop spans 16 amino acids. The CDR3 spells CASSFGGGANTDTQYF. CDR3 sequence (DNA): TGTGCCAGCAGTTTTGGAGGGGGCGCGAACACAGATACGCAGTATTTT.

V is TRBV30 and J is TRBJ1-2, with D unclear. V lost 0 bases, J lost 5 bases, and 7 bases lay in between. Looked up from germline, CDR1 is GTSNPN and CDR2 is SVGIG (reference sequence). The CDR3 spans 12 residues. CDR3 nucleotides: TGTGCCTGGAGTGTGGGCAAGTATGGCTACACCTTC. It encodes CAWSVGKYGYTF.

The chain carries TRBV5-1 and TRBJ1-1, with a possible D match to TRBD1 (6 bases). This CDR3 has 13 residues. Per the germline V gene, CDR1 is SGHRS and CDR2 is YFSETQ. Deletions cut 4 bases from V and 5 bases from J, with 12 bases between. CDR3 sequence reads: CASSPGVGTEAFF. The DNA for the CDR3 is TGCGCCAGCAGCCCAGGGGTGGGGACTGAAGCTTTCTTT.

This clone is a singleton in its sample. The chain has TRBV7-9 and TRBJ2-7; 14 nucleotides line up with TRBD2. CDR3 size: 17 residues. Looked up from germline, CDR1 is SEHNR and CDR2 is FQNEAQ (reference sequence). V was pared by 3 bases and J by 9 bases, with 13 bases of the junction left unmatched. The CDR3 loop is CASSLARLAGGPMVQYF. Here the CDR3 DNA reads TGTGCCAGCAGCTTGGCCCGACTAGCGGGGGGGCCAATGGTGCAGTACTTC.

The chain employs TRBV2 and TRBJ2-7; no firm D call. The CDR3 spans 10 residues. V was cut by 1 base and J by 9 bases, with 4 bases left in between. Per the germline V gene, CDR1 is SNHLY and CDR2 is FYNNEI. CDR3: CASSEGRQYF. CDR3 sequence (DNA): TGTGCCAGCAGTGAAGGAAGGCAGTACTTC.

The chain joins TRBV2 to TRBJ1-6; D may be TRBD1 (6 bases). V lost 7 bases and J lost 10, with 23 bases in between. The CDR3 length is 16 residues. CDR1 is SNHLY, CDR2 FYNNEI, per germline. Here the CDR3 reads CASTIEVARGGSPLHF. In nucleotides, the CDR3 is TGTGCCAGCACCATAGAGGTGGCCAGGGGCGGGTCACCCCTCCACTTT.

V usage is TRBV4-1 and J usage is TRBJ1-3; D gene ambiguous. The V and J ends lost 3 bases and 1 base respectively, with 13 bases between them. Germline V gene data show CDR1 as MGHRA and CDR2 as YSYEKL. The CDR3 covers 16 residues. Here the CDR3 reads CASSQKVTESGNTIYF. The CDR3 DNA follows: TGCGCCAGCAGCCAGAAGGTCACAGAATCTGGAAACACCATATATTTT.

The rearrangement joins TRBV7-2 to TRBJ2-3; D possibly corresponds to TRBD1 (6 bases). There are 14 residues in the CDR3. V lost 2 bases and J 4 bases, leaving 10 bases between the germline ends. The V gene's germline CDR1 is SGHTA and CDR2 FQGNSA. This CDR3 is CASSLLTGSDTQYF. Written as DNA, the CDR3 is TGTGCCAGCAGCTTATTAACAGGGTCAGATACGCAGTATTTT.

CDR3 residues: CASIGQGSYNEQFF. The CDR3 DNA reads TGTGCCAGCATAGGACAGGGCTCGTACAATGAGCAGTTCTTC. The rearrangement joins TRBV6-6 to TRBJ2-1, with 8 nucleotides matching TRBD1. The CDR3 has 14 amino acids. Germline CDR1 is MNHNY and CDR2 is SVGAGI (reference sequence). The V gene end was trimmed by 7 bases and the J gene end by 4 bases; junction bases not matched to a gene: 6.

This clone was counted only a few times. The CDR3 coding sequence is TGTGCCAGCAGTGAAGCCGGCAGGGGCAGGGGCTACACCTTC. Translation: CASSEAGRGRGYTF. The V call is TRBV2, the J call TRBJ1-2; D is possibly TRBD1 (6 bases). Trimming cost V 0 bases and J 8 bases, with 13 bases left between them. This CDR3 contains 14 residues. Germline V CDR1 and CDR2: SNHLY, FYNNEI.

The CDR3 spells CASSQGPSEKLFF. CDR3 nucleotide sequence: TGTGCCAGCAGCCAAGGACCCTCGGAAAAACTGTTTTTT. The chain carries TRBV3-1 (or the pseudogene TRBV3-2) and TRBJ1-4; D unresolved. The CDR3 is made up of 13 amino acids. The V end was cut by 1 base, the J end by 8 bases, with 8 bases between. CDR1 is LGHDT and CDR2 is YNNKEL in the germline V gene (reference sequence).

V usage is TRBV5-5 and J usage is TRBJ1-1, with 8 bases identical to TRBD1. CDR3 length: 13 amino acids. Germline V CDR1 and CDR2: SGHKS, YYEKEE (reference sequence). V lost 4 bases, J lost 1 base, and 0 bases stayed unmatched. The CDR3: CASSDRGNTEAFF. The CDR3 nucleotides are TGTGCCAGCAGCGACAGGGGGAACACTGAAGCTTTCTTT.

The gene calls are TRBV9 and TRBJ2-3; D is perhaps TRBD2 (6 bases). V was shortened by 0 bases and J by 0 bases, with 8 bases between the two germline ends. Looked up from germline, CDR1 is SGDLS and CDR2 is YYNGEE. The CDR3 runs to 15 residues. The CDR3 coding sequence is TGTGCCAGCAGCGTAGATGGGACTAGCACAGATACGCAGTATTTT. Translating it yields CASSVDGTSTDTQYF.

Remarks on this clone: Sequence at one end of the junction differs from germline and may be a read error. V is TRBV19 and J is TRBJ1-1, with D uncertain. The germline V gene has CDR1 LNHDA and CDR2 SQIVND (reference sequence). There are 14 residues in the CDR3. Here the CDR3 DNA reads TGTGCCAGTAAGTTTGAAGGGATGAATACTGAAGCTTTCTTT. Translation: CASKFEGMNTEAFF.

The CDR3 sequence: CAWSVLGRGVGYTF. CDR3 bases: TGTGCCTGGAGTGTACTGGGGAGAGGGGTAGGCTACACCTTC. The chain employs TRBV30 and TRBJ1-2, with a tentative D call TRBD1 (5 bases). V lost 0 bases to trimming and J lost 8 bases, with 16 bases between them. Germline values: CDR1 GTSNPN, CDR2 SVGIG (reference sequence). The CDR3 runs to 14 residues.

The J gene is TRBJ1-1, the V gene TRBV30; D unresolved. The germline CDR1 and CDR2 sequences are GTSNPN and SVGIG (reference sequence). There are 13 residues in the CDR3. Trimming removed 0 bases at V and 2 bases at J, with 7 bases between. The CDR3 is CAWSVGDNTEAFF. As DNA, the CDR3 is TGTGCCTGGAGTGTGGGTGATAACACTGAAGCTTTCTTT. The full variable domain, in which reference TRBV30 and TRBJ1-1 provide the parts outside the CDR3, is SQTIHQWPATLVQPVGSPLSLECTVEGTSNPNLYWYRQAAGRGLQLLFYSVGIGQISSEVPQNLSASRPQDRQFILSSKKLLLSDSGFYLCAWSVGDNTEAFFGQGTRLTVV.

V and J are TRBV15 and TRBJ2-7; D ambiguous. The CDR3 runs to 14 residues. The germline gives CDR1 LNHNV, CDR2 YYDKDF (reference sequence). Trimming took 2 bases from V and 2 from J, leaving 10 bases between them. The CDR3 DNA reads as TGTGCCACCAGCAGAACAGACGAGACCTACGAGCAGTACTTC. Translating it yields CATSRTDETYEQYF.

V and J are TRBV9 and TRBJ2-1; D possibly uses TRBD1 or TRBD2 (6 bases each). The CDR3 loop spans 15 amino acids. The V gene's germline CDR1 is SGDLS and CDR2 YYNGEE. The V end was cut by 4 bases, the J end by 3 bases, with 14 bases between. CDR3 amino acids: CASSPSGAGYNEQFF. Here the CDR3 DNA reads TGTGCCAGCAGCCCTTCGGGGGCAGGCTACAATGAGCAGTTCTTC.

Turning to this clone: Other DNA sequences in this sample translate to the same CDR3. The chain carries TRBV6-5 and TRBJ1-1; D is undetermined. Trimming removed 2 bases from V and 0 bases from J, with 7 bases in between. Germline values: CDR1 MNHEY, CDR2 SVGAGI. CDR3 size: 14 residues. The CDR3 DNA reads as TGTGCCAGCAGTTACGGCGCATTGAACACTGAAGCTTTCTTT. The encoded protein is CASSYGALNTEAFF.

This rearrangement joins TRBV5-4 to TRBJ2-5, with 10 bases that match TRBD1. Germline values: CDR1 SGHNT, CDR2 YYREEE (reference sequence). The junction had 5 bases not matched to a gene; V was cut back by 3 bases and J by 3 bases. The CDR3 totals 15 residues. The DNA of the CDR3 is TGTGCCAGCAGCTCGCCCGGGACAGGGGAAGAGACCCAGTACTTC. It translates to CASSSPGTGEETQYF. The full variable domain, in which reference TRBV5-4 and TRBJ2-5 provide the parts outside the CDR3, is ETGVTQSPTHLIKTRGQQVTLRCSSQSGHNTVSWYQQALGQGPQFIFQYYREEENGRGNFPPRFSGLQFPNYSSELNVNALELDDSALYLCASSSPGTGEETQYFGPGTRLLVL.

The chain links TRBV18 to TRBJ1-1; the D gene is possibly TRBD1 (5 bases). The CDR3 sequence is 14 residues long. The germline gives CDR1 KGHSH, CDR2 LQKENI. V was pared by 3 bases and J by 6 bases, with 14 bases between. CDR3: CASSPTRGSPEAFF. The CDR3 nucleotides are TGTGCCAGCTCACCCACCCGGGGGAGCCCTGAAGCTTTCTTT.

The chain carries TRBV27 and TRBJ2-7; tentatively, D is TRBD2 (7 bases). The CDR3 contains 13 residues. In germline, CDR1 is MNHEY, CDR2 SMNVEV (reference sequence). The V gene lost 8 bases and the J gene lost 3 bases, with 14 bases spanning the gap. CDR3: CASRLGGGYEQYF. CDR3 DNA: TGTGCCAGCCGATTAGGGGGGGGCTACGAGCAGTACTTC.